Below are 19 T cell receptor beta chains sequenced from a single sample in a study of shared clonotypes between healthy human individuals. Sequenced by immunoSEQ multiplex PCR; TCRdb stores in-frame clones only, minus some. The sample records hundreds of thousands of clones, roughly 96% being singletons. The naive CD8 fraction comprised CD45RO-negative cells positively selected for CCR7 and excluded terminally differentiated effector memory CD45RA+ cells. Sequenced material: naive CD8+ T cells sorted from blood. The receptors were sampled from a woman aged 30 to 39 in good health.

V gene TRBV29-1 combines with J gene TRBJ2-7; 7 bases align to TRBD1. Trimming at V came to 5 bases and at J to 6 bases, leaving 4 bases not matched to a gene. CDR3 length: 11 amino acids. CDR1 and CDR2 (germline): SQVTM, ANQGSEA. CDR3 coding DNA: TGCAGCGTTTACAGGGGCTCCGAGCAGTACTTC. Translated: CSVYRGSEQYF.

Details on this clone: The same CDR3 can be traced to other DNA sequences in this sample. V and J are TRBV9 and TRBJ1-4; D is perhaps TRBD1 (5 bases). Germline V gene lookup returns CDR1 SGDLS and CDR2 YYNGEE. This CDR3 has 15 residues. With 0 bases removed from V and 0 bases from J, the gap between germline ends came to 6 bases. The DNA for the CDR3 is TGTGCCAGCAGCGTAGAAGGGGCAACTAATGAAAAACTGTTTTTT. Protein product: CASSVEGATNEKLFF.

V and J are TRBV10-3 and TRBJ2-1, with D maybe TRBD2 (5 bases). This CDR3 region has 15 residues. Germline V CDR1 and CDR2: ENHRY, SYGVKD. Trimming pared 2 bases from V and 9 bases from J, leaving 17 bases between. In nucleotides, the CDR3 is TGTGCCATCAGTGAGGATGTGGGAGCGATGGGTGAGCAGTTCTTC. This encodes CAISEDVGAMGEQFF.

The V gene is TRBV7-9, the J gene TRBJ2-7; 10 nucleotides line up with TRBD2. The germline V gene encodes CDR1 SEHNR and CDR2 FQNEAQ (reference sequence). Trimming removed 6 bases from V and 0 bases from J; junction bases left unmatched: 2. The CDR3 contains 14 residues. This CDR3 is CASSSGRSSYEQYF. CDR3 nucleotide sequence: TGTGCCAGCAGTAGCGGGAGGAGCTCCTACGAGCAGTACTTC.

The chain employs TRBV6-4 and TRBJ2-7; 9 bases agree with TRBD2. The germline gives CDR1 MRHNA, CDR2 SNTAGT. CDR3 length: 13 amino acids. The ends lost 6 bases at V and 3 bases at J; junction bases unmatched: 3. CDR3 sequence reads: CASSVTSGYEQYF. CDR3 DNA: TGTGCCAGCAGCGTGACTAGCGGCTACGAGCAGTACTTC.

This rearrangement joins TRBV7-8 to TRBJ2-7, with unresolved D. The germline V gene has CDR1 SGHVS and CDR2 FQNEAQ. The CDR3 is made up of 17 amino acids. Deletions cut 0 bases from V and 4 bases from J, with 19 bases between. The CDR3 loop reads CASSLADPFLPSYEQYF. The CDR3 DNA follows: TGTGCCAGCAGCTTAGCGGACCCGTTTTTGCCCAGTTACGAGCAGTACTTC.

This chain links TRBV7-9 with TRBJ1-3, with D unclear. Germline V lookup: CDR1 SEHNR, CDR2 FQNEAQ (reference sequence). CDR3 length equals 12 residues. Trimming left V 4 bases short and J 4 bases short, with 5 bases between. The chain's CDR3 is CASSSGGNTIYF. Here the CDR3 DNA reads TGTGCCAGCAGCTCCGGAGGAAACACCATATATTTT.

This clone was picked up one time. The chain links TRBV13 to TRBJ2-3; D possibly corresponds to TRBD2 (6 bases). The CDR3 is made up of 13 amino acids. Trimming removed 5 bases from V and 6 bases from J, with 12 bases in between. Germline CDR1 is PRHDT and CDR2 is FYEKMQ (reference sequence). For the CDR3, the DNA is TGTGCCAGCAGCCCCCGGGGGACTGATACGCAGTATTTT. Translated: CASSPRGTDTQYF. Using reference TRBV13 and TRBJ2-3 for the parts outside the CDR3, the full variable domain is AAGVIQSPRHLIKEKRETATLKCYPIPRHDTVYWYQQGPGQDPQFLISFYEKMQSDKGSIPDRFSAQQFSDYHSELNMSSLELGDSALYFCASSPRGTDTQYFGPGTRLTVL.

The CDR3 nucleotides read TGTGCCAGCAGCCAAGAACGAACTAGTTCCTACAATGAGCAGTTCTTC. It translates to CASSQERTSSYNEQFF. The chain carries TRBV4-2 and TRBJ2-1; TRBD2 might be the D (5 bases). CDR3 length: 16 residues. Trimming took 0 bases from V and 1 from J, leaving 10 bases between them. Germline CDR1 LGHNA, CDR2 YNFKEQ.

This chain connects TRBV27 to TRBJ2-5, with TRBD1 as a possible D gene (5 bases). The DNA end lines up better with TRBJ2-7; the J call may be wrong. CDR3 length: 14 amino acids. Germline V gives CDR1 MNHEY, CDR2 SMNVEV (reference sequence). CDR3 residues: CASSPNSGQLEQYF. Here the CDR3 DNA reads TGTGCCAGCAGTCCAAACTCAGGGCAGCTCGAGCAGTACTTC.

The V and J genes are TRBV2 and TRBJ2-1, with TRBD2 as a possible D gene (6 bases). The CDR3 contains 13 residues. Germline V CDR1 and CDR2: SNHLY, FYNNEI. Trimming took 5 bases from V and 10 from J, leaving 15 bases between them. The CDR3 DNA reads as TGTGCCAGCAGTCGACTAGGTGAGGAGGAGCAGTTCTTC. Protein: CASSRLGEEEQFF.

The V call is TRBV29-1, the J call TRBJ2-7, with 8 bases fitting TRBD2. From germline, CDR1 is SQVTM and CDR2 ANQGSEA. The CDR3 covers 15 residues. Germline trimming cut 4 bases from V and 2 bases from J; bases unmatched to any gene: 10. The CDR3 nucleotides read TGCAGCGTTGCTCTGGCCGGGACTAGTCCCTACGAGCAGTACTTC. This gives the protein CSVALAGTSPYEQYF.

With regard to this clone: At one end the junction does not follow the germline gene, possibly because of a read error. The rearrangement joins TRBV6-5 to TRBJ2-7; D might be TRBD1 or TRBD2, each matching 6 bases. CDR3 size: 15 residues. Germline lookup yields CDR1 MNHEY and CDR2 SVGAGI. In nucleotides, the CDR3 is TGTGCCAGCAGTGACTCCCTAAGGGGGGCGTTCGAGCAGTACTTC. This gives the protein CASSDSLRGAFEQYF.

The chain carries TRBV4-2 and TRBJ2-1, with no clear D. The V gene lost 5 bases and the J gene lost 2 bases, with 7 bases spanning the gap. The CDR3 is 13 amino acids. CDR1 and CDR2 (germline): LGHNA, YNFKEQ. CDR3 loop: CASSLTTYNEQFF. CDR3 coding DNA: TGTGCCAGCAGCTTGACCACCTACAATGAGCAGTTCTTC.

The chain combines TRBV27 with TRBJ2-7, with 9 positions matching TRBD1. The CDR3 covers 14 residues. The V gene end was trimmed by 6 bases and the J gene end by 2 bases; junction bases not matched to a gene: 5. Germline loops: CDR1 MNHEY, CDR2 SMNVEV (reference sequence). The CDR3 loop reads CASRGGQGPYEQYF. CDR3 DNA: TGTGCCAGCAGGGGGGGACAGGGACCCTACGAGCAGTACTTC.

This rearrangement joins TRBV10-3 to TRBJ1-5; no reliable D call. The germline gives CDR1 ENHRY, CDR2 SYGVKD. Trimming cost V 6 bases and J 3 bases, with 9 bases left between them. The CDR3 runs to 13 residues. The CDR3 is CAISHQSNQPQHF. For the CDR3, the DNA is TGTGCCATCAGCCATCAGTCCAATCAGCCCCAGCATTTT.

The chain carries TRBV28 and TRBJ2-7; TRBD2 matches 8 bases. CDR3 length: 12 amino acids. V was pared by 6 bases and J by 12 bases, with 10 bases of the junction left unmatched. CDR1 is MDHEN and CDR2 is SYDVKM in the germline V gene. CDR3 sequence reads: CASRMTSDLWYF. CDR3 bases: TGTGCCAGCAGGATGACTAGCGACCTATGGTACTTC.

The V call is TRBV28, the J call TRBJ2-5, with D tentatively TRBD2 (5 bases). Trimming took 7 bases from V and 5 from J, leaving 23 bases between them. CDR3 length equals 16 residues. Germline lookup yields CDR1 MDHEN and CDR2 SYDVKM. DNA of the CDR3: TGTGCCAGCACTACGCGGGCTGACTCTGCCCCGGAGACCCAGTACTTC. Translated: CASTTRADSAPETQYF.

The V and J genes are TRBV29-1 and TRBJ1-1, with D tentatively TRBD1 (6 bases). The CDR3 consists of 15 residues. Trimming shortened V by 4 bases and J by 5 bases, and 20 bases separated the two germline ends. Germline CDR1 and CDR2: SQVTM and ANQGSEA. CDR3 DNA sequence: TGCAGCGTTGGGGGGGGCAGGCTAAAGGGAACTGAAGCTTTCTTT. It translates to CSVGGGRLKGTEAFF.